This TCR beta chain originates from a study of CXCR3-negative and CXCR3-positive naive CD8 T cells (dated by TCRdb to between 2019 and 2020). At the level of the whole study: In total, 130 million to 150 million TRB reads were obtained, which works out to roughly 1.5 +/- 0.3 million reads per library. Data from about ten donors, pooled across two independent experiments, went into the diversity and physicochemical repertoire analyses. TRBV-TRBJ cluster analysis included naive subsets from roughly 5 donors and memory cells from 3 donors. Summary of the overall study and its limitations: Because CXCR3 expression was partially decreased after cryopreservation, freshly isolated PBMCs were used for most assays. Surface CD5, linked to self-reactivity in mice, was comparable between naive subsets; TCR interaction strength was therefore also inferred from TRB CDR3 physicochemical properties. Naive CXCR3-negative and CXCR3-positive cells from the same donor showed similar TRBV-TRBJ usage, whereas memory cells showed distinct patterns. Comparably high repertoire diversity was found in both naive subsets, whereas much lower repertoire diversity was found in memory CD8+ T cells.

For every CD8+ T cell subset, around 300,000 cells were flow-sorted straight into RLT lysis buffer, and each subset was sorted in triplicate. Using standard density gradient centrifugation, peripheral blood mononuclear cells were isolated from buffy coats. Total RNA was extracted from sorted cells using an RNeasy Mini Kit. Comments on this clonotype: What this receptor recognizes is not known.

The run used a NextSeq 550. The Human TCR Profiling Kit (MiLaboratory) was used to make UMI-labeled 5' RACE TRB cDNA libraries. The full amount of extracted RNA was used for cDNA synthesis, and the full amount of resulting cDNA was used for PCR amplification. The libraries were made side by side, with each library going through the same number of PCR cycles. The study's processing was this. With a requirement of at least two reads per UMI, MIGEC and MiXCR extracted about 50,000 +/- 10,000 unique UMI-labeled TRB cDNA molecules per library. An average of roughly 40,000 +/- 10,000 functional in-frame TRB CDR3 nucleotide clonotypes without stop codons was found per library. Diversity metrics, including normalized Shannon-Wiener and Chao1, were computed in VDJtools after downsampling to 5000 UMI-labeled TRB molecules per sample. For the central five CDR3 residues, VDJtools calculated physicochemical properties weighted by clonotype size, namely interaction energy, strength, volume and Kidera factor 4. Through TCRdb reprocessing, the reads give one entry per CDR3 protein sequence; DNA is omitted. Clone size and V and J calls follow TCRdb, not the original study. The data table for this sample lists around 47,000 distinct CDR3 sequences. The ten largest make up under 15% of the sample.

The CDR3 measures 14 amino acids from cysteine to phenylalanine. The protein alone is recorded here. CDR1 SGHVS and CDR2 FQNEAQ are derived from the germline V gene. Specimen: memory CD8+ T cells from blood. Read against the paper, the sample's cell subset or site label means: conventional CD8+ memory T cells (TMEM), sorted as controls. The rearranged chain carries TRBV7-8 and TRBJ2-3; TCRdb designates TRBD1, a call that cannot be tested without DNA. The origin of this receptor is a human donor in good health. Some clones in this sample may be carry-over from other donors' samples. The CDR3 is CATVTGGQTDTQYF.